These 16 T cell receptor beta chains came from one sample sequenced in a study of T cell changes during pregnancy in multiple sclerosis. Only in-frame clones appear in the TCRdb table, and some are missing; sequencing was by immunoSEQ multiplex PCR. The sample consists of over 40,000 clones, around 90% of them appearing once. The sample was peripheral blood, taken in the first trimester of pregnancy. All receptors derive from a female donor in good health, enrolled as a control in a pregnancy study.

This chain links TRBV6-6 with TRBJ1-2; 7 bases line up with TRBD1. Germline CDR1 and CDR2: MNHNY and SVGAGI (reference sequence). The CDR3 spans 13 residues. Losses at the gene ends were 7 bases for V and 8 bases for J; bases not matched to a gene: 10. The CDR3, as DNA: TGTGCCAGCACCGTCCGGCAGGGGGACGGCTACACCTTC. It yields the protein CASTVRQGDGYTF.

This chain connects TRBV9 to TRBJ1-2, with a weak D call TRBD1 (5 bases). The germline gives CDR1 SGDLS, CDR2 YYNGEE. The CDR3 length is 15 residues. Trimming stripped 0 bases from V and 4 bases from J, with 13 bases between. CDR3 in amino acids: CASSVGQGGSYGYTF. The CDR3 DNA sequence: TGTGCCAGCAGCGTAGGCCAGGGAGGGTCCTATGGCTACACCTTC. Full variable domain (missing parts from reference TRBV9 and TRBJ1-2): DSGVTQTPKHLITATGQRVTLRCSPRSGDLSVYWYQQSLDQGLQFLIQYYNGEERAKGNILERFSAQQFPDLHSELNLSSLELGDSALYFCASSVGQGGSYGYTFGSGTRLTVV.

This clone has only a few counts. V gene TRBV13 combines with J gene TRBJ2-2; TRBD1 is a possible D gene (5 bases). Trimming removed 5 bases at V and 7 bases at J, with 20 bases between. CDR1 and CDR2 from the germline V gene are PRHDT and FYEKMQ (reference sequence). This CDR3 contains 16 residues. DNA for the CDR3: TGTGCCAGCAGCCCCTGGACAAGGTCGTTGGTCGGGGAGCTGTTTTTT. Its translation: CASSPWTRSLVGELFF.

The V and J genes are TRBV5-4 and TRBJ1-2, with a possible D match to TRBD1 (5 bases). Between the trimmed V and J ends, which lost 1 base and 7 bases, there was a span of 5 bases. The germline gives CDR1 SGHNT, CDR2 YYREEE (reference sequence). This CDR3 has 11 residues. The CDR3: CASSLQGGYTF. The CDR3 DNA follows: TGTGCCAGCAGCTTGCAGGGTGGCTACACCTTC.

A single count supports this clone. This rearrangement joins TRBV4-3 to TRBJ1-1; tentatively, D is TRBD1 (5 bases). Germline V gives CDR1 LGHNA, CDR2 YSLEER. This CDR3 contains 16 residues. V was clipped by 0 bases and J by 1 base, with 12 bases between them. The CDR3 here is CASSQDGRGQNTEAFF. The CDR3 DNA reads TGCGCCAGCAGCCAAGATGGGAGGGGCCAGAACACTGAAGCTTTCTTT.

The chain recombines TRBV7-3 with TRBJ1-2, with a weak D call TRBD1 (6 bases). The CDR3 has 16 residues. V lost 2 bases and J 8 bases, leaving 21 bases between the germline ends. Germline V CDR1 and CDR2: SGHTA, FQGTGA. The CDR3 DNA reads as TGTGCCAGCAGCTTACGTCCTTCGGGGGGCGCGAACGGCTACACCTTC. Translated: CASSLRPSGGANGYTF.

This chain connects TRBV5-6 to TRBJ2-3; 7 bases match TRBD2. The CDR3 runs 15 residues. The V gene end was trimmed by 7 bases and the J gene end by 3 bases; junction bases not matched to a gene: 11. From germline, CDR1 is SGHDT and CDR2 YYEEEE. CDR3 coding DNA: TGTGCCAGCCTTAGGACTAGGACCTTTACAGATACGCAGTATTTT. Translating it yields CASLRTRTFTDTQYF.

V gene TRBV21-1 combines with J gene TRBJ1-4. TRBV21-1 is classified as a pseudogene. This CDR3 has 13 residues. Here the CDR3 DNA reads TGTGCCAGCAGCTCTGGGAGCCATGAAAAACTGTTTTTT. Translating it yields CASSSGSHEKLFF.

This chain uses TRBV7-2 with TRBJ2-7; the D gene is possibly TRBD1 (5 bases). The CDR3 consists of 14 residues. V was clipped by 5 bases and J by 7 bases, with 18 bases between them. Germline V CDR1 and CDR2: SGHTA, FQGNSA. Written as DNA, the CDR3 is TGTGCCAGCAGCCCCTGGGGCAGGGCGGAAGAGCAGTACTTC. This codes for CASSPWGRAEEQYF.

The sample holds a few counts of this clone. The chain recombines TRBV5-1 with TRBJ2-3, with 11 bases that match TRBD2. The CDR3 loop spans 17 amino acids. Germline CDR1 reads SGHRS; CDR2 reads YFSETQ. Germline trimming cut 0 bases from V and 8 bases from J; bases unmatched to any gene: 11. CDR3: CASSLDLLAGVQSTQYF. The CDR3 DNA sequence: TGCGCCAGCAGCTTGGACCTACTAGCGGGGGTCCAATCTACGCAGTATTTT.

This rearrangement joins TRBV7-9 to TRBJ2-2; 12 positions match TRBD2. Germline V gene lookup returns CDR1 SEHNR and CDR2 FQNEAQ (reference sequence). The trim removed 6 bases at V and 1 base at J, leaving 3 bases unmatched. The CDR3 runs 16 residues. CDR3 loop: CASRPGLAGNTGELFF. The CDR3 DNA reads TGTGCCAGCAGGCCGGGACTAGCGGGGAACACCGGGGAGCTGTTTTTT. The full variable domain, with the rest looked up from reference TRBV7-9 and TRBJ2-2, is DTGVSQNPRHKITKRGQNVTFRCDPISEHNRLYWYRQTLGQGPEFLTYFQNEAQLEKSRLLSDRFSAERPKGSFSTLEIQRTEQGDSAMYLCASRPGLAGNTGELFFGEGSRLTVL.

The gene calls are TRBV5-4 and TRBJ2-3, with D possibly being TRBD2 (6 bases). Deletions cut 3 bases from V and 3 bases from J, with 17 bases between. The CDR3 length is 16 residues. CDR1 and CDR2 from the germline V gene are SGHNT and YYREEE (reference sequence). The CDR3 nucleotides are TGTGCCAGCAGCTCCTTGGCTGGTGGGACTACAGATACGCAGTATTTT. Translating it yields CASSSLAGGTTDTQYF.

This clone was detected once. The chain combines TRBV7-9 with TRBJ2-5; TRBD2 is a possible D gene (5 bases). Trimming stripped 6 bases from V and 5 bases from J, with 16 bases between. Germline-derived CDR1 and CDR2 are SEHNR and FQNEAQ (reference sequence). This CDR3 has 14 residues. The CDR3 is CASSRRASGETQYF. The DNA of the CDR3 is TGTGCCAGCAGTAGGCGGGCGTCTGGTGAGACCCAGTACTTC. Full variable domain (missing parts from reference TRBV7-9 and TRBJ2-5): DTGVSQNPRHKITKRGQNVTFRCDPISEHNRLYWYRQTLGQGPEFLTYFQNEAQLEKSRLLSDRFSAERPKGSFSTLEIQRTEQGDSAMYLCASSRRASGETQYFGPGTRLLVL.

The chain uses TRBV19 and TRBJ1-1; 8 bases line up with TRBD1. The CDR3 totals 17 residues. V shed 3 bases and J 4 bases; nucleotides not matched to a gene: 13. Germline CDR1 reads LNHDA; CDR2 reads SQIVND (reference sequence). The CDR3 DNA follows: TGTGCCAGTAGTATTTCCCGATCACGTACAGGGGGCACTGAAGCTTTCTTT. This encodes CASSISRSRTGGTEAFF.

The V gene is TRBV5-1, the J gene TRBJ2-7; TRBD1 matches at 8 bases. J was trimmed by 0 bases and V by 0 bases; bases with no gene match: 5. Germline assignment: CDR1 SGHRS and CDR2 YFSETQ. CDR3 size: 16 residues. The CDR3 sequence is CASSLAADRDSYEQYF. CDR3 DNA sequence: TGCGCCAGCAGCTTGGCAGCGGACAGGGACTCCTACGAGCAGTACTTC.

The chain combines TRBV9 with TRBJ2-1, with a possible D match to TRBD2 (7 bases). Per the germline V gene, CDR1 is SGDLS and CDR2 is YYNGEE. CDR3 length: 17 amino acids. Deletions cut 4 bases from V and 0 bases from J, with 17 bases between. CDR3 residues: CASSPRGGLTSYNEQFF. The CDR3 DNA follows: TGTGCCAGCAGCCCAAGGGGGGGACTAACCTCCTACAATGAGCAGTTCTTC.